One and the same sample provided the 22 T cell receptor beta chains below, sequenced in a study of T cells in Graves' hyperthyroidism and ophthalmopathy. The TCR beta CDR3 regions underwent amplification using RNA transcripts as the source. HTBI primers drove first-round RT-PCR of the TCR CDR3. TCRdb called the multiplex PCR reads again in MiXCR, with one record for every CDR3 protein. The sample includes some 700,000 distinct CDR3 sequences, 15% to 20% of them seen just once. The source material was blood. The receptor source for this set is a man aged 50-59 years with Graves' hyperthyroidism.

This clonotype was recorded many times. The chain couples TRBV28 to TRBJ2-7; D possibly corresponds to TRBD1 (5 bases). Germline CDR1 reads MDHEN; CDR2 reads SYDVKM. The CDR3 loop spans 14 amino acids. Trimming took 5 bases from V and 3 from J, leaving 14 bases between them. This CDR3 reads CASSIPLQGYEQYF. CDR3 DNA sequence: TGTGCCAGCAGTATCCCTCTCCAGGGCTACGAGCAGTACTTC.

The V call is TRBV30, the J call TRBJ2-1, with D possibly matching TRBD1 (5 bases). V was shortened by 0 bases and J by 2 bases, with 8 bases between the two germline ends. Germline CDR1 reads GTSNPN; CDR2 reads SVGIG (reference sequence). This CDR3 has 14 residues. CDR3 bases: TGTGCCTGGAGTGTACAAGGGGCCTACAATGAGCAGTTCTTC. Residues: CAWSVQGAYNEQFF.

This clonotype was observed a handful of times. CDR3 protein: CASGLTGEQFF. DNA of the CDR3: TGTGCTAGTGGTCTCACCGGCGAGCAGTTCTTC. The chain links TRBV12-5 to TRBJ2-1; unclear D gene. Trimming stripped 5 bases from V and 10 bases from J, with 9 bases between. Germline V gives CDR1 LGHNT, CDR2 FRNRAP. The CDR3 is 11 residues long.

The V call is TRBV7-9, the J call TRBJ1-3, with D uncertain. Per the germline V gene, CDR1 is SEHNR and CDR2 is FQNEAQ (reference sequence). The CDR3 totals 13 residues. V lost 2 bases and J lost 4, with 6 bases in between. The CDR3 reads CASSLYGGNTIYF. In nucleotides, the CDR3 is TGTGCCAGCAGCTTATATGGGGGAAACACCATATATTTT.

CDR3 DNA sequence: TGCGCCAGCAGCGGAGGGGGACTTCGGAACACTGAAGCTTTCTTT. This sequence encodes CASSGGGLRNTEAFF. The chain is built from TRBV5-1 and TRBJ1-1; D may be TRBD1 (6 bases). With 4 bases removed from V and 1 base from J, the gap between germline ends came to 14 bases. Germline V CDR1 and CDR2: SGHRS, YFSETQ. The CDR3 spans 15 residues.

This clonotype occurred many times. The chain uses TRBV2 and TRBJ1-5; maybe TRBD1 (5 bases). CDR1 and CDR2 from the germline V gene are SNHLY and FYNNEI. Between the trimmed V and J ends, which lost 7 bases and 1 base, there was a span of 8 bases. The CDR3 totals 13 residues. The CDR3 coding sequence is TGTGCCAGCAAATGGGACAGCAATCAGCCCCAGCATTTT. Translating gives CASKWDSNQPQHF.

This clonotype has at least ten counts. The chain employs TRBV5-1 and TRBJ2-7, with 10 bases lining up with TRBD2. The CDR3 runs to 16 residues. Germline CDR1 is SGHRS and CDR2 is YFSETQ. V was pared by 3 bases and J by 0 bases, with 6 bases of the junction left unmatched. The CDR3 here is CASSSWTSGSSYEQYF. The CDR3, as DNA: TGCGCCAGCAGCTCCTGGACTAGCGGAAGCTCCTACGAGCAGTACTTC.

This clonotype was seen ten or more times. The V call is TRBV15, the J call TRBJ2-2; 11 bases fit TRBD1. Per germline, CDR1 LNHNV and CDR2 YYDKDF (reference sequence). Trimming removed 2 bases from V and 6 bases from J; junction bases left unmatched: 5. The CDR3 loop spans 16 amino acids. This chain's CDR3 is CATSRTPGQGAGELFF. The CDR3 DNA is TGTGCCACCAGCAGAACCCCGGGACAGGGGGCCGGGGAGCTGTTTTTT.

This clonotype turned up a few times. This chain uses TRBV5-6 with TRBJ1-5; D unclear. Trimming shortened V by 0 bases and J by 6 bases, and 7 bases separated the two germline ends. Looked up from germline, CDR1 is SGHDT and CDR2 is YYEEEE. This CDR3 has 13 residues. This CDR3 is CASSLGRTQPQHF. CDR3 nucleotide sequence: TGTGCCAGCAGCTTGGGGCGTACTCAGCCCCAGCATTTT. The complete variable domain, with remaining parts taken from reference TRBV5-6 and TRBJ1-5, reads DAGVTQSPTHLIKTRGQQVTLRCSPKSGHDTVSWYQQALGQGPQFIFQYYEEEERQRGNFPDRFSGHQFPNYSSELNVNALLLGDSALYLCASSLGRTQPQHFGDGTRLSIL.

The chain carries TRBV7-9 and TRBJ2-6; 11 nucleotides line up with TRBD2. V lost 6 bases and J lost 0; bases outside the gene matches: 7. Germline V gene lookup returns CDR1 SEHNR and CDR2 FQNEAQ (reference sequence). This CDR3 region has 18 residues. CDR3 sequence: CASRPTSGGSSGANVLTF. Written as DNA, the CDR3 is TGTGCCAGCAGGCCCACTAGCGGGGGATCCTCTGGGGCCAACGTCCTGACTTTC. The whole variable domain, filled in from reference TRBV7-9 and TRBJ2-6, reads DTGVSQNPRHKITKRGQNVTFRCDPISEHNRLYWYRQTLGQGPEFLTYFQNEAQLEKSRLLSDRFSAERPKGSFSTLEIQRTEQGDSAMYLCASRPTSGGSSGANVLTFGAGSRLTVL.

This chain connects TRBV10-2 to TRBJ1-2; D uncertain. The CDR3 consists of 13 residues. The ends were cut back, 0 bases at V and 3 bases at J, with 5 bases in the middle. Germline assignment: CDR1 WSHSY and CDR2 SAAADI. CDR3 sequence: CASSESGDYGYTF. DNA of the CDR3: TGCGCCAGCAGTGAGTCCGGGGACTATGGCTACACCTTC.

This clonotype was counted at least ten times. CDR3 residues: CAWGTSGLYF. DNA for the CDR3: TGTGCCTGGGGGACATCTGGCTTATATTTT. The chain recombines TRBV30 with TRBJ1-3, with TRBD1 as a possible D gene (6 bases). The germline V gene encodes CDR1 GTSNPN and CDR2 SVGIG (reference sequence). The CDR3 is made up of 10 amino acids. Deletions cut 5 bases from V and 14 bases from J, with 13 bases between.

This clonotype was observed a handful of times. This chain uses TRBV29-1 with TRBJ1-2; 8 nucleotides match TRBD1. The CDR3 length is 14 residues. Germline V CDR1 and CDR2: SQVTM, ANQGSEA. V lost 3 bases and J lost 4; bases outside the gene matches: 7. CDR3 coding DNA: TGCAGCGTTGAGGCGACAGGGGCTTCCTATGGCTACACCTTC. Protein product: CSVEATGASYGYTF. Together with reference TRBV29-1 and TRBJ1-2, the CDR3 gives the full variable domain: SAVISQKPSRDICQRGTSLTIQCQVDSQVTMMFWYRQQPGQSLTLIATANQGSEATYESGFVIDKFPISRPNLTFSTLTVSNMSPEDSSIYLCSVEATGASYGYTFGSGTRLTVV.

This clonotype has more than one count but fewer than ten. The chain carries TRBV6-1 and TRBJ2-1; 11 positions match TRBD2. Germline V gene sequence: CDR1 MNHNS, CDR2 SASEGT. The V segment lost 5 bases and the J segment 3 bases; nucleotides outside the gene matches: 12. There are 18 residues in the CDR3. In DNA, the CDR3 is TGTGCCAGCAGTTTAACCGCCGGGACTAGCGGCTTCTACAATGAGCAGTTCTTC. It encodes CASSLTAGTSGFYNEQFF.

The chain carries TRBV19 and TRBJ2-1, with D possibly being TRBD2 (6 bases). V lost 0 bases and J lost 9, with 9 bases in between. Germline lookup yields CDR1 LNHDA and CDR2 SQIVND (reference sequence). The CDR3 has 13 amino acids. CDR3: CASSIELAAEQFF. CDR3 sequence (DNA): TGTGCCAGTAGTATAGAACTAGCAGCTGAGCAGTTCTTC.

The V call is TRBV7-9, the J call TRBJ2-2; 9 bases are shared with TRBD1. The CDR3 contains 13 residues. V lost 11 bases, J lost 5 bases, and 6 bases stayed unmatched. Germline lookup yields CDR1 SEHNR and CDR2 FQNEAQ (reference sequence). The chain's CDR3 is CAGRDRVTGELFF. CDR3 nucleotide sequence: TGTGCCGGCCGGGACAGGGTGACCGGGGAGCTGTTTTTT.

This clonotype was recorded many times. The V and J genes are TRBV27 and TRBJ2-7; possibly TRBD1 or TRBD2 for D (6 bases each). The CDR3 runs to 14 residues. V lost 3 bases to trimming and J lost 6 bases, with 15 bases between them. Germline lookup yields CDR1 MNHEY and CDR2 SMNVEV (reference sequence). The CDR3 sequence: CASSFGTQGGEQYF. The CDR3 DNA reads TGTGCCAGCAGTTTTGGTACACAGGGAGGCGAGCAGTACTTC.

The J gene is TRBJ2-1, the V gene TRBV20-1; 10 bases fit TRBD2. The CDR3 runs to 15 residues. V gave up 6 bases and J gave up 4 bases; unmatched junction bases: 9. Germline CDR1 is DFQATT and CDR2 is SNEGSKA (reference sequence). The CDR3 region is CSATPLAGAYNEQFF. In DNA form, the CDR3 reads TGCAGTGCCACCCCCCTAGCGGGAGCATACAATGAGCAGTTCTTC.

This clonotype was recorded at least ten times. The CDR3 spells CSATSGTPYNEQFF. The CDR3 coding sequence is TGCAGCGCGACTAGCGGGACCCCCTACAATGAGCAGTTCTTC. The chain employs TRBV29-1 and TRBJ2-1, with TRBD2 matching over 11 bases. The CDR3 sequence is 14 residues long. From germline, CDR1 is SQVTM and CDR2 ANQGSEA. J lost 2 bases, V lost 7 bases, and 4 bases had no gene match.

This clonotype was counted between two and nine times. This sequence joins TRBV4-1 and TRBJ1-2; D unclear. Germline loops: CDR1 MGHRA, CDR2 YSYEKL. CDR3 length: 15 residues. The V end lost 0 bases, the J end lost 2 bases, and 10 bases lay between the germline ends. CDR3 nucleotides: TGCGCCAGCAGCCAAGAATGGAGATCAAACTATGGCTACACCTTC. Translation: CASSQEWRSNYGYTF.

This clonotype was observed at least ten times. The chain employs TRBV18 and TRBJ1-1; no definite D call. V was cut by 3 bases and J by 5 bases, with 7 bases left in between. The CDR3 runs 12 residues. Looked up from germline, CDR1 is KGHSH and CDR2 is LQKENI. CDR3 bases: TGTGCCAGCTCACCGCGGGCAACTGAAGCTTTCTTT. Encoded protein: CASSPRATEAFF.

This clonotype came up many times. The chain is built from TRBV12-3 or TRBV12-4 and TRBJ1-4, with D perhaps matching TRBD1 (6 bases). V was clipped by 0 bases and J by 8 bases, with 13 bases between them. This CDR3 is built from 15 residues. The CDR3 loop reads CASSLAEQGREKLFF. The CDR3 DNA is TGTGCCAGCAGTTTAGCGGAACAGGGTAGGGAAAAACTGTTTTTT.